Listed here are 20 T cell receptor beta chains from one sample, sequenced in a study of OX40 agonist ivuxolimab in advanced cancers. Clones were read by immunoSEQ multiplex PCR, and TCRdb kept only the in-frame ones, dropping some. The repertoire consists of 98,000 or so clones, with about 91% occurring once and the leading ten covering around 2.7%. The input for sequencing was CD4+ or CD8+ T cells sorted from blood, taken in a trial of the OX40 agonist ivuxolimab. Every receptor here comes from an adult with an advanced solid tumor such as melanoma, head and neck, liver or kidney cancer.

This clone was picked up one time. The CDR3 loop reads CASSPWVGYGSYEQYF. The CDR3 coding sequence is TGCGCCAGCAGTCCCTGGGTAGGTTATGGCTCCTACGAGCAGTACTTC. The rearrangement links TRBV23-1 to TRBJ2-7; unclear D gene. TRBV23-1 carries the ORF label, with uncertain function. The CDR3 consists of 16 residues. Trimming took 4 bases from V and 0 from J, leaving 16 bases between them.

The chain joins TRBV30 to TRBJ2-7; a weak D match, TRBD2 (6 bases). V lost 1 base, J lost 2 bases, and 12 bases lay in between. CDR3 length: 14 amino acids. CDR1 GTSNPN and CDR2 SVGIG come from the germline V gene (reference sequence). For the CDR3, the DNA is TGTGCCTGGAGTGGGGGCGGGATCACCTACGAGCAGTACTTC. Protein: CAWSGGGITYEQYF.

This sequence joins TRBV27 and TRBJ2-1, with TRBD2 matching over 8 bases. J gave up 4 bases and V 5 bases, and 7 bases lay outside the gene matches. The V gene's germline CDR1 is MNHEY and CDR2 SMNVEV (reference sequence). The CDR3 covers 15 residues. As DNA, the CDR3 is TGTGCCAGCAGTCGAGGGCGGGAGGTATACAATGAGCAGTTCTTC. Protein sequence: CASSRGREVYNEQFF.

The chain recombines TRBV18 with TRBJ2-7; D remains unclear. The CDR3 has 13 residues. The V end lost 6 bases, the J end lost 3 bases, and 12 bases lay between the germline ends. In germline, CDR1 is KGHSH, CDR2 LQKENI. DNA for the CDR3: TGTGCCAGCTCGGGGTCGAACCACTACGAGCAGTACTTC. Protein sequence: CASSGSNHYEQYF.

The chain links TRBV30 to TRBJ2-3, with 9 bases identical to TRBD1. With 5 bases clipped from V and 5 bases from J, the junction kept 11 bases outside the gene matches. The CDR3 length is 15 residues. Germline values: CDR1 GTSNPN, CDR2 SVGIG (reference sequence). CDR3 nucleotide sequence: TGTGCCTGGGTCCCCGGGACAGGGCAAAAAGATACGCAGTATTTT. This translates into CAWVPGTGQKDTQYF.

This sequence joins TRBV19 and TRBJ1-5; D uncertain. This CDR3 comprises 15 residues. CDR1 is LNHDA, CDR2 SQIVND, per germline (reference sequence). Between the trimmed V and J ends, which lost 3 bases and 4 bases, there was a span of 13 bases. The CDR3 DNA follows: TGTGCCAGTAGTATCTGGGTTCTGGAAAATCAGCCCCAGCATTTT. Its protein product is CASSIWVLENQPQHF. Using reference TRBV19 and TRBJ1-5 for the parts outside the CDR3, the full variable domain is DGGITQSPKYLFRKEGQNVTLSCEQNLNHDAMYWYRQDPGQGLRLIYYSQIVNDFQKGDIAEGYSVSREKKESFPLTVTSAQKNPTAFYLCASSIWVLENQPQHFGDGTRLSIL.

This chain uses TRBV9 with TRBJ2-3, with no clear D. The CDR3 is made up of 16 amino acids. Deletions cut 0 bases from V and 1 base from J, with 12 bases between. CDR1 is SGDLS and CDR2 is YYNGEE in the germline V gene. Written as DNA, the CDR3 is TGTGCCAGCAGCGTAGGGGGTCGACTGCGCACAGATACGCAGTATTTT. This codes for CASSVGGRLRTDTQYF. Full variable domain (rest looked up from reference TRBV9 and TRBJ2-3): DSGVTQTPKHLITATGQRVTLRCSPRSGDLSVYWYQQSLDQGLQFLIQYYNGEERAKGNILERFSAQQFPDLHSELNLSSLELGDSALYFCASSVGGRLRTDTQYFGPGTRLTVL.

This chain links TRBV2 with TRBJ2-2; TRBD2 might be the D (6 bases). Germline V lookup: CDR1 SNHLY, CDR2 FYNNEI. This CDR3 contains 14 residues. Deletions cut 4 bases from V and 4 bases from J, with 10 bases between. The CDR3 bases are TGTGCCAGCAGTGTGGGGGGAGTCACCGGGGAGCTGTTTTTT. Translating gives CASSVGGVTGELFF.

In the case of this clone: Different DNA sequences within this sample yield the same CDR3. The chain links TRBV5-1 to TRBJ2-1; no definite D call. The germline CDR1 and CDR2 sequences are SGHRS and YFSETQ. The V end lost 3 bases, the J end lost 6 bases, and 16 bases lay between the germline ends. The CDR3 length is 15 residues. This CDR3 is CASSSSLGLSNEQFF. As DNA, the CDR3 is TGCGCCAGCAGCTCTAGTTTAGGGCTGAGCAATGAGCAGTTCTTC.

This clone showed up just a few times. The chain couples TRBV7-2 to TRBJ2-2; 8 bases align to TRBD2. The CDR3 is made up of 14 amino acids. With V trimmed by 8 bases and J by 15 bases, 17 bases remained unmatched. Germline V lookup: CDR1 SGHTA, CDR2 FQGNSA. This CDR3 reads CASGGGTQRGKMFF. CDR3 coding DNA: TGTGCCAGCGGCGGGGGGACACAGAGGGGAAAGATGTTTTTT.

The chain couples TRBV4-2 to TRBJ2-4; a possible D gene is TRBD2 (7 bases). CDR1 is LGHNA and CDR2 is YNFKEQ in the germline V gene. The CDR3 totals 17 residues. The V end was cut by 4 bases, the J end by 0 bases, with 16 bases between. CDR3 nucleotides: TGTGCCAGCAGCCCGGGGGGCGGGGGACTAGCCAAAAACATTCAGTACTTC. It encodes CASSPGGGGLAKNIQYF.

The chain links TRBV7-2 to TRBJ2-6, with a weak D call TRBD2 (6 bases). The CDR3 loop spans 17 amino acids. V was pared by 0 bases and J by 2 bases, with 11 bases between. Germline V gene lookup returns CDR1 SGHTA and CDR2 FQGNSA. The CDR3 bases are TGTGCCAGCAGCTTAGCCGTCACGGGAGCTGGGGCCAACGTCCTGACTTTC. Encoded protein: CASSLAVTGAGANVLTF.

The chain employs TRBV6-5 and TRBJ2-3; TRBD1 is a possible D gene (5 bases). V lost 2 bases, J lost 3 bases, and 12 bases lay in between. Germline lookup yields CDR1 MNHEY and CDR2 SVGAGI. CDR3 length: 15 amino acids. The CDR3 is CASSYSGQGTDTQYF. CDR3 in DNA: TGTGCCAGCAGTTACAGTGGGCAGGGTACAGATACGCAGTATTTT.

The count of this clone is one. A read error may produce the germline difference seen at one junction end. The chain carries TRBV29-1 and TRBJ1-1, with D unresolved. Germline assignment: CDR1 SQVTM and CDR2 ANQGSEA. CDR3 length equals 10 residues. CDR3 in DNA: TGCAGCGTGGAAGGTTTAGGAGCTTTCTTT. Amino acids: CSVEGLGAFF.

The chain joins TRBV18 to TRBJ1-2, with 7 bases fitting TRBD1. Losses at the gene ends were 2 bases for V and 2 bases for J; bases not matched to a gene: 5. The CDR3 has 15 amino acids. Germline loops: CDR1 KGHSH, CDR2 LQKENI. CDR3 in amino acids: CASSPDRALNYGYTF. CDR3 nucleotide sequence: TGTGCCAGCTCACCAGACAGGGCTTTAAACTATGGCTACACCTTC. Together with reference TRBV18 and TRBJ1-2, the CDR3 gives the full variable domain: NAGVMQNPRHLVRRRGQEARLRCSPMKGHSHVYWYRQLPEEGLKFMVYLQKENIIDESGMPKERFSAEFPKEGPSILRIQQVVRGDSAAYFCASSPDRALNYGYTFGSGTRLTVV.

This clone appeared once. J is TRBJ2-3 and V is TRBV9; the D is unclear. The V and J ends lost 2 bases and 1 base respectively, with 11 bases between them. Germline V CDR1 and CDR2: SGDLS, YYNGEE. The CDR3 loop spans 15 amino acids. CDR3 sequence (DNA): TGTGCCAGCAGCGTGCGGCAGTCGGGCACAGATACGCAGTATTTT. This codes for CASSVRQSGTDTQYF.

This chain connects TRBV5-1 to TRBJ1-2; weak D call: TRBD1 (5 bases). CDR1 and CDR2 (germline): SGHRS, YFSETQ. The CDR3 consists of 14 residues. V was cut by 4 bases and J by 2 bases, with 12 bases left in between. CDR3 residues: CASSLGTANYGYTF. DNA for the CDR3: TGCGCCAGCAGCCTAGGGACGGCCAACTATGGCTACACCTTC.

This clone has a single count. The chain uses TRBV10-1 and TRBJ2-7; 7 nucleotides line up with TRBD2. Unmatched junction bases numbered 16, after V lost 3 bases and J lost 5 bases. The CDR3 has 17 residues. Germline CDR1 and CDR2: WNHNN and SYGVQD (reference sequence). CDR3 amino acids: CASSDHWMRREFDEQYF. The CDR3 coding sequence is TGCGCCAGCAGTGATCACTGGATGAGGCGGGAGTTCGACGAGCAGTACTTC.

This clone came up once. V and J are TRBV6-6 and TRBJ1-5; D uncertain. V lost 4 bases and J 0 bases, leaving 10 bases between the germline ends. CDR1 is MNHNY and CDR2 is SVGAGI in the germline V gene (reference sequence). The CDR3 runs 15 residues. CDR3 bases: TGTGCCAGCAGTTCCGAAACGATTAGCAATCAGCCCCAGCATTTT. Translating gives CASSSETISNQPQHF.

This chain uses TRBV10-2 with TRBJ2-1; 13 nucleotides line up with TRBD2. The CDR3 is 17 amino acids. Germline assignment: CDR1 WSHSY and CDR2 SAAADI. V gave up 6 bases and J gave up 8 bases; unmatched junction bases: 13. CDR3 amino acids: CASSRDRGLAGFYEQFF. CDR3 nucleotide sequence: TGCGCCAGCAGCCGGGACAGGGGACTAGCGGGATTCTATGAGCAGTTCTTC.